This T cell receptor beta chain was recorded in a study of T cell responses to AZD1222 COVID-19 vaccine. As for the study in general: Second-dose intervals of approximately 4 or approximately 12 weeks were pooled. General observations from the study: No day 14 peak samples; only post-peak repertoires were characterized. Seropositivity was recorded at baseline in only 6 or 7 AZD1222 recipients.

Clones were read by immunoSEQ multiplex PCR, and TCRdb kept only the in-frame ones, dropping some. The table shows around 200,000 clones, with 93% occurring only once. In the case of this clone: As yet, its antigen is unknown.

The source was peripheral blood, collected on day 0 of AZD1222 vaccination. The TCR was taken from an adult in good health.

CDR3 sequence reads: CASSGRLGQETQYF. CDR3 coding DNA: TGTGCCAGTAGTGGCCGCCTGGGGCAAGAGACCCAGTACTTC. The J gene is TRBJ2-5, the V gene TRBV19, with D unresolved. The length of the CDR3 is 14 residues. The germline V and J ends were trimmed by 5 bases and 2 bases, with 12 bases remaining between them. Looked up from germline, CDR1 is LNHDA and CDR2 is SQIVND (reference sequence).